This entry features one TCR beta chain sequence. The antigen is undetermined. These data come from a study of graft-versus-host responses after intestinal transplantation. Study context: Grafts that recipients had were multivisceral, liver-intestinal, or isolated intestinal transplants. After anti-thymocyte globulin induction, recipients took tacrolimus and steroids for three to four years. Whole-study findings and limits: Early post-transplant HvG declines showed an association with peak circulating GvH clone levels. GvH clones surfaced in recipient marrow, some emerging earlier in ileum or blood.

The V and J ends lost 9 bases and 1 base, in that order; junction bases with no gene match: 10. Germline V gene data show CDR1 as MNHEY and CDR2 as SVGAGI. The CDR3 runs to 15 residues. TCRdb keeps only in-frame clones here, not all; method: immunoSEQ multiplex PCR. The table shows 55,000 to 80,000 clones, with 90% occurring only once. The clonotype comes from a human donor who was the organ donor for an intestinal transplant. The chain joins TRBV6-5 to TRBJ2-3; 7 bases are a match to TRBD1. Sequenced here: unstimulated CD8+ T cells sorted from spleen or lymph node cells, sampled before transplant. The CDR3 region is CARIGVTGGTDTQYF. CDR3 DNA: TGTGCCAGGATCGGGGTAACAGGGGGCACAGATACGCAGTATTTT.